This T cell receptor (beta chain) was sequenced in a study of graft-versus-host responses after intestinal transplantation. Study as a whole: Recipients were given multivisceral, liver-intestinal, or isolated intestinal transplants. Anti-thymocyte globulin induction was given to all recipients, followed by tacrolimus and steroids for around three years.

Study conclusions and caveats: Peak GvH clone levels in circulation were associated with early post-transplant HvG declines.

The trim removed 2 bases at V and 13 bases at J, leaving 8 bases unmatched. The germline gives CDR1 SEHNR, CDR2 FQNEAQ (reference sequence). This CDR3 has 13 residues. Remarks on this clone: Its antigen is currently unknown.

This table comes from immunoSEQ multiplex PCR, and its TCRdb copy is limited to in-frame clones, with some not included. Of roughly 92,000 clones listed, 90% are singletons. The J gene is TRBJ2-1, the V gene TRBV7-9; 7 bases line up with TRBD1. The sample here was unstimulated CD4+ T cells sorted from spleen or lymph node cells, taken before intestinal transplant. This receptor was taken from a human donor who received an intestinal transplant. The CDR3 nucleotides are TGTGCCAGCAGCTTAAGTCCGACAGGGAATCAGTTCTTC. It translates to CASSLSPTGNQFF.